Included here is one TCR beta chain sequence, with context. This sample stems from a study of T cell changes during pregnancy in multiple sclerosis. Germline V lookup: CDR1 SGHNT, CDR2 YYREEE (reference sequence). V was clipped by 2 bases and J by 4 bases, with 10 bases between them. The CDR3 sequence is 13 residues long. Some clones are missing from TCRdb's copy, which holds only in-frame ones; the method was immunoSEQ multiplex PCR. Found here are 40,000 to 50,000 clones, 80% to 90% of them singletons; the top ten hold over 0.55%. The receptor's source is a female donor with multiple sclerosis, enrolled in a pregnancy study. The chain combines TRBV5-4 with TRBJ2-7, with D possibly TRBD1 on 6 matching bases. Material: CD4+ T cells from peripheral blood mononuclear cells, obtained in the first trimester of pregnancy. CDR3 coding DNA: TGTGCCAGCAGCTTCAGGGGTCAGTACGAGCAGTACTTC. Amino acids: CASSFRGQYEQYF.